This T cell receptor beta chain emerged from a study of T cells after yellow fever vaccination. Notes on the study in general: Clones that expanded after primary vaccination mostly reappeared after the booster (roughly 97% CD4, around 87% CD8).

TCRdb ran MiXCR on the 5' RACE reads and lists one entry per CDR3 protein. The sample has about 370,000 distinct CDR3 sequences, 11% seen once; the top ten hold around 20%. V was clipped by 7 bases and J by 0 bases, with 6 bases between them. The CDR3 is 13 residues long. CDR1 MDHEN and CDR2 SYDVKM come from the germline V gene. Comments on this clonotype: The antigen is not known.

The material was PBMCs, obtained on the day of the first yellow fever vaccination. The receptor comes from a man between 18 and 35 years old who received the YFV17D yellow fever vaccine. The gene calls are TRBV28 and TRBJ2-2; no reliable D call. Here the CDR3 reads CASNFSNTGELFF. CDR3 nucleotide sequence: TGTGCCAGCAACTTTTCGAACACCGGGGAGCTGTTTTTT.